Shown below are 12 T cell receptor beta chains from a single sample sequenced in a study of identical twins. TCRdb processed the 5' RACE reads anew with MiXCR; each CDR3 protein has one entry. The repertoire includes about 490,000 distinct CDR3 sequences, 12% to 15% of them detected once, and around 0.4% sits in the top ten. These data were likewise used in another study, on yellow fever vaccine responses in identical twins.

Specimen: CD4+ T cells sorted from blood. All receptors come from a woman aged 18-30 years in good health.

In this sample, this clonotype turned up a few times. The gene calls are TRBV25-1 and TRBJ2-7, with D possibly matching TRBD1 (6 bases). CDR1 is MGHDK and CDR2 is SYGVNS in the germline V gene. The V and J ends lost 0 bases and 2 bases respectively, with 14 bases between them. The CDR3 has 16 amino acids. CDR3 nucleotides: TGTGCCAGCAGTGAATACGCGCTCAGGGGAACCTACGAGCAGTACTTC. Translation: CASSEYALRGTYEQYF.

In this sample, this clonotype turned up a few times. The chain combines TRBV14 with TRBJ1-1; D might be TRBD1 (6 bases). The CDR3 has 14 residues. The germline CDR1 and CDR2 sequences are SGHDN and FVKESK. Deletions cut 4 bases from V and 4 bases from J, with 13 bases between. The CDR3 reads CASSRTGKSTEAFF. CDR3 DNA sequence: TGTGCCAGCAGCCGAACAGGGAAGAGCACTGAAGCTTTCTTT.

This chain connects TRBV28 to TRBJ2-1, with D perhaps TRBD1 (5 bases). Germline V lookup: CDR1 MDHEN, CDR2 SYDVKM. The CDR3 runs 14 residues. With 7 bases removed from V and 3 bases from J, the gap between germline ends came to 13 bases. CDR3 sequence reads: CASTDSALYNEQFF. In nucleotides, the CDR3 is TGTGCCAGCACCGACAGCGCTCTCTACAATGAGCAGTTCTTC.

The chain joins TRBV2 to TRBJ1-5, with a weak D call TRBD1 (5 bases). The CDR3 is 15 residues long. V gave up 7 bases and J gave up 5 bases, with 18 bases separating them. Germline CDR1 and CDR2: SNHLY and FYNNEI. CDR3 in amino acids: CASKGRGGSDQPQHF. For the CDR3, the DNA is TGTGCCAGCAAGGGTCGGGGGGGTTCGGATCAGCCCCAGCATTTT.

The chain employs TRBV4-2 and TRBJ2-3, with D unclear. Germline V lookup: CDR1 LGHNA, CDR2 YNFKEQ. The CDR3 has 14 amino acids. Trimming removed 4 bases at V and 1 base at J, with 9 bases between. In DNA form, the CDR3 reads TGTGCCAGCAGCCGGGCAGTAGGCACAGATACGCAGTATTTT. It yields the protein CASSRAVGTDTQYF.

The chain uses TRBV6-1 and TRBJ2-7; 9 bases agree with TRBD1. The V gene end was trimmed by 6 bases and the J gene end by 3 bases; junction bases not matched to a gene: 6. The germline V gene has CDR1 MNHNS and CDR2 SASEGT. CDR3 length: 14 residues. The CDR3 DNA follows: TGTGCCAGCAGGACCGGACAGGGGATCTACGAGCAGTACGTC. This codes for CASRTGQGIYEQYV.

CDR3 bases: TGCAGGCAACAGGGGGCTGGGGAGACCCAGTACTTC. Its translation is CRQQGAGETQYF. V gene TRBV20-1 combines with J gene TRBJ2-5; 9 bases align to TRBD1. The CDR3 spans 12 residues. Per germline, CDR1 DFQATT and CDR2 SNEGSKA (reference sequence).

The J gene is TRBJ2-5, the V gene TRBV6-1; 9 bases agree with TRBD1. V trimming: 5 bases; J trimming: 5 bases; junction bases outside the gene matches: 9. Germline V gene lookup returns CDR1 MNHNS and CDR2 SASEGT. CDR3 size: 15 residues. The CDR3: CASSQDNRGRETQYF. CDR3 nucleotides: TGTGCCAGCAGTCAGGATAACAGGGGGCGGGAGACCCAGTACTTC.

V is TRBV20-1 and J is TRBJ2-1; D possibly corresponds to TRBD2 (7 bases). The CDR3 has 12 residues. Per the germline V gene, CDR1 is DFQATT and CDR2 is SNEGSKA (reference sequence). V dropped 4 bases and J dropped 10 bases, with 14 bases sitting between them. The CDR3 DNA reads TGCAGTGCTACCAGGCGGGGGCTCGAGCAGTTCTTC. Protein product: CSATRRGLEQFF.

This clonotype was found a few times. The chain combines TRBV20-1 with TRBJ2-7, with unresolved D. V dropped 6 bases and J dropped 0 bases, with 18 bases sitting between them. The germline gives CDR1 DFQATT, CDR2 SNEGSKA (reference sequence). This CDR3 has 15 amino acids. CDR3 nucleotides: TGCAGTGCCAACCCAGGTCAGATCACCTCCTACGAGCAGTACTTC. As protein: CSANPGQITSYEQYF.

The chain joins TRBV12-3 or TRBV12-4 to TRBJ1-5, with 10 bases identical to TRBD1. The ends lost 6 bases at V and 4 bases at J; junction bases unmatched: 6. CDR3 length equals 15 residues. The CDR3 sequence: CASRPGQGRNQPQHF. The CDR3 nucleotides are TGTGCCAGCAGACCGGGACAGGGGAGAAATCAGCCCCAGCATTTT.

This clonotype has a handful of counts. This chain connects TRBV7-9 to TRBJ2-3, with 11 bases lining up with TRBD2. The germline V gene has CDR1 SEHNR and CDR2 FQNEAQ (reference sequence). J lost 5 bases, V lost 2 bases, and 9 bases had no gene match. CDR3 length: 17 residues. In DNA, the CDR3 is TGTGCCAGCAGCTTACGAATACTAGCGGGAGAGATAGATACGCAGTATTTT. This translates into CASSLRILAGEIDTQYF.